Described below is a single T cell receptor (beta chain) sequence and its context. This sample was taken from a study of control samples from healthy donors and cancer patients. Using immunoSEQ multiplex PCR, the repertoire was profiled, and TCRdb retains in-frame clones only, with some absent. The sample consists of more than 20,000 clones, approximately 90% of them appearing once. V lost 4 bases to trimming and J lost 0 bases, with 10 bases between them. Germline loops: CDR1 SNHLY, CDR2 FYNNEI. The CDR3 runs 15 residues. This sequence originates from a man aged 45-60 years with lung cancer. The sequenced material came from PBMCs. This sequence joins TRBV2 and TRBJ1-3; D is unresolved. As DNA, the CDR3 is TGTGCCAGCAGTGGCCAGGCTAGCTCTGGAAACACCATATATTTT. This codes for CASSGQASSGNTIYF.